In its sample, the clone carrying this T cell receptor beta chain was seen many times. What it binds is not known. This specimen belongs to a study of T cells in Graves' hyperthyroidism and ophthalmopathy. Points from the study as a whole: Most thyroid clonotypes expanded above 0.001 were also detected in blood.

CDR1 and CDR2 from the germline V gene are SGHKS and YYEKEE (reference sequence). V lost 1 base to trimming and J lost 5 bases, with 15 bases between them. This CDR3 is 15 amino acids long. Researchers took RNA transcripts and amplified the TCR beta CDR3 regions from them. During a first-round RT-PCR of the TCR CDR3, the HTBI primer set was used. TCRdb re-called the multiplex PCR reads through MiXCR, storing one row per CDR3 protein. The sample carries 640,000 or so distinct CDR3 sequences, 12% to 15% recorded once. The sequence derives from a woman between 18 and 29 years old with Graves' ophthalmopathy. Sequencing input: blood. This chain uses TRBV5-5 with TRBJ2-5, with D possibly TRBD2 on 6 matching bases. The CDR3 loop is CASSLNFGGVETQYF. The CDR3, as DNA: TGTGCCAGCAGCTTGAACTTCGGGGGAGTGGAGACCCAGTACTTC.